This T cell receptor beta chain emerged from a study of cytomegalovirus exposure and HLA in healthy donors. Whole-study results and caveats: According to the study, 180 or so TCR beta chains were cytomegalovirus-associated. Later on, a genetic analysis was performed. It linked a missense variant in DCLRE1C with V- and J-gene trimming of TCR beta. Diagnosis of cytomegalovirus status made by the classifier reportedly showed high specificity and sensitivity.

The PCR ran on 60 Vbeta and 13 Jbeta primers. Assay: immunoSEQ multiplex PCR; the TCRdb copy retains only in-frame clones and omits some. In the table there are 85,000 to 120,000 clones, around three quarters of which are singletons. In regard to this clone: Its antigen is unknown.

Healthy bone marrow donors made up the cohort. The CDR3 has 16 amino acids. V dropped 3 bases and J dropped 3 bases, with 17 bases sitting between them. Germline assignment: CDR1 SNHLY and CDR2 FYNNEI. The receptor was derived from a woman between 45 and 65 years old in good health and CMV-seropositive. Sequencing was done on a sample of PBMCs. The genes are TRBV2 and TRBJ1-2; perhaps TRBD1 as D (5 bases). In nucleotides, the CDR3 is TGTGCCAGCAGTGAGGTGGGGGGGAACCCGGACTATGGCTACACCTTC. Protein sequence: CASSEVGGNPDYGYTF. The whole variable domain, filled in from reference TRBV2 and TRBJ1-2, reads EPEVTQTPSHQVTQMGQEVILRCVPISNHLYFYWYRQILGQKVEFLVSFYNNEISEKSEIFDDQFSVERPDGSNFTLKIRSTKLEDSAMYFCASSEVGGNPDYGYTFGSGTRLTVV.